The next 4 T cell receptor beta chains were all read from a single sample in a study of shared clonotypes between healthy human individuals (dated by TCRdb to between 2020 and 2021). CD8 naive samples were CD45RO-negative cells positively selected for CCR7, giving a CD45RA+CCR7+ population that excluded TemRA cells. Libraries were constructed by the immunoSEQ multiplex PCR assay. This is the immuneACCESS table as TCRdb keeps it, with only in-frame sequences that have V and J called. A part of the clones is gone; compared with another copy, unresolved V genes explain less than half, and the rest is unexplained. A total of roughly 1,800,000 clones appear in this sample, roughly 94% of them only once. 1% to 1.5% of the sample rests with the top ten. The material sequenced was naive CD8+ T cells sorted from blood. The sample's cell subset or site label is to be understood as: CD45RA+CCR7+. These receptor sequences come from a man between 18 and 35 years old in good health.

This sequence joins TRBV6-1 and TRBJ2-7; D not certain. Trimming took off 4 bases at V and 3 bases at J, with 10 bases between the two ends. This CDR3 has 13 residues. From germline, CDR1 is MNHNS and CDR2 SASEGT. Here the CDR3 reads CASSVNPVYEQYF. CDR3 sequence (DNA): TGTGCCAGCAGTGTGAACCCAGTCTACGAGCAGTACTTC.

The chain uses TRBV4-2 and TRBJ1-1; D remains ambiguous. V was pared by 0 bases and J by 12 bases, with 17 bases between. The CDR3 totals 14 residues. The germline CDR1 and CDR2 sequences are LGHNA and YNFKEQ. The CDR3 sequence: CASSQETITLNSFF. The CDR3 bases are TGTGCCAGCAGCCAAGAGACGATTACACTGAATTCTTTCTTT.

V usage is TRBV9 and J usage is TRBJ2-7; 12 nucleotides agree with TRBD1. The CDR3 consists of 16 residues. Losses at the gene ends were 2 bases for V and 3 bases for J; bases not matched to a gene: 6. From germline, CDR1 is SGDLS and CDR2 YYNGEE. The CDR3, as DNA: TGTGCCAGCAGCGTCGATGGGACAGGGGGCTTCTACGAGCAGTACTTC. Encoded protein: CASSVDGTGGFYEQYF.

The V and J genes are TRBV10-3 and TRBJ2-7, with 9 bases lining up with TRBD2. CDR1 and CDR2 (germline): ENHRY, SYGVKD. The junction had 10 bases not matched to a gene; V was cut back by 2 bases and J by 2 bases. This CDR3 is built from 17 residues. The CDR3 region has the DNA TGTGCCATCAGTGAGCCGATAGGACTAGCGAATACCTACGAGCAGTACTTC. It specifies CAISEPIGLANTYEQYF.